These 25 T cell receptor beta chains were all obtained from the same sample, sequenced in a study of blood T cells in healthy people across ages. For the second PCR, which ran for 7 to 11 cycles, a sample-barcoded 5' primer and a J-beta primer mix were used. Via MiXCR, TCRdb re-called the 5' RACE reads, giving one row per CDR3 protein. The table lists hundreds of thousands of distinct CDR3 sequences, roughly 43% of them singletons. The sequenced sample was blood. These receptors were collected from an elderly man in good health.

This clonotype was detected ten times or more. The J gene is TRBJ2-7, the V gene TRBV27, with TRBD2 matching over 7 bases. This CDR3 contains 14 residues. The V segment lost 5 bases and the J segment 9 bases; nucleotides outside the gene matches: 13. CDR1 and CDR2 (germline): MNHEY, SMNVEV (reference sequence). CDR3 amino acids: CASSGVASRGVQYF. CDR3 nucleotides: TGTGCCAGCAGTGGGGTCGCGTCTCGGGGGGTGCAGTACTTC.

This clonotype was seen more than once but under ten times. The genes are TRBV12-5 and TRBJ1-4; D gene unclear. Germline loops: CDR1 LGHNT, CDR2 FRNRAP. The CDR3 has 14 amino acids. The germline V and J ends were trimmed by 5 bases and 3 bases, with 10 bases remaining between them. The CDR3 region is CASGPTAANEKLFF. CDR3 DNA sequence: TGTGCTAGTGGTCCGACTGCGGCTAATGAAAAACTGTTTTTT. Full variable domain (remainder filled in from reference TRBV12-5 and TRBJ1-4): DARVTQTPRHKVTEMGQEVTMRCQPILGHNTVFWYRQTMMQGLELLAYFRNRAPLDDSGMPKDRFSAEMPDATLATLKIQPSEPRDSAVYFCASGPTAANEKLFFGSGTQLSVL.

The gene calls are TRBV5-5 and TRBJ2-3; tentative D call: TRBD2 (7 bases). In germline, CDR1 is SGHKS, CDR2 YYEKEE (reference sequence). The V end lost 2 bases, the J end lost 5 bases, and 12 bases lay between the germline ends. The CDR3 extends over 14 amino acids. Here the CDR3 DNA reads TGTGCCAGCAGCTTTGAGGGGGGGGAAGATACGCAGTATTTT. Translation: CASSFEGGEDTQYF. The whole variable domain, filled in from reference TRBV5-5 and TRBJ2-3, reads DAGVTQSPTHLIKTRGQQVTLRCSPISGHKSVSWYQQVLGQGPQFIFQYYEKEERGRGNFPDRFSARQFPNYSSELNVNALLLGDSALYLCASSFEGGEDTQYFGPGTRLTVL.

This clonotype was observed many times. V usage is TRBV7-6 and J usage is TRBJ2-7; 10 bases fit TRBD1. The V segment lost 6 bases and the J segment 2 bases; nucleotides outside the gene matches: 10. The length of the CDR3 is 16 residues. CDR1 is SGHVS and CDR2 is FNYEAQ in the germline V gene. The CDR3 DNA reads as TGTGCCAGCAGTCCTCTCACCGGGACAGGGGCCTACGAGCAGTACTTC. It specifies CASSPLTGTGAYEQYF.

The chain links TRBV4-3 to TRBJ2-1, with 10 bases fitting TRBD2. The germline CDR1 and CDR2 sequences are LGHNA and YSLEER. CDR3 length equals 17 residues. V lost 4 bases, J lost 0 bases, and 6 bases stayed unmatched. The chain's CDR3 is CASSRFLAGASYNEQFF. CDR3 nucleotide sequence: TGCGCCAGCAGCCGCTTTCTAGCGGGGGCCTCCTACAATGAGCAGTTCTTC.

There are many counts of this clonotype. The chain combines TRBV7-2 with TRBJ2-3, with D uncertain. The CDR3 has 12 amino acids. The V gene lost 1 base and the J gene lost 6 bases, with 5 bases spanning the gap. CDR1 and CDR2 from the germline V gene are SGHTA and FQGNSA. CDR3 in DNA: TGTGCCAGCAGCTTAGATCGGGATACGCAGTATTTT. This gives the protein CASSLDRDTQYF. Using reference TRBV7-2 and TRBJ2-3 for the parts outside the CDR3, the full variable domain is GAGVSQSPSNKVTEKGKDVELRCDPISGHTALYWYRQSLGQGLEFLIYFQGNSAPDKSGLPSDRFSAERTGGSVSTLTIQRTQQEDSAVYLCASSLDRDTQYFGPGTRLTVL.

The chain carries TRBV6-5 and TRBJ2-5; 11 nucleotides match TRBD2. The last part of the DNA fits TRBJ2-7 better; the J call may be wrong. The CDR3 loop spans 15 amino acids. CDR1 MNHEY and CDR2 SVGAGI come from the germline V gene. CDR3 coding DNA: TGTGCCAGCAGTTATCCTAGCGGGGGGTCCTACGAGCAGTACTTC. Its protein product is CASSYPSGGSYEQYF.

The J gene is TRBJ1-2, the V gene TRBV20-1, with D tentatively TRBD1 (5 bases). The V end was cut by 0 bases, the J end by 3 bases, with 11 bases between. The CDR3 has 14 residues. Germline CDR1 DFQATT, CDR2 SNEGSKA (reference sequence). The CDR3 is CSARDPAGYYGYTF. CDR3 nucleotides: TGCAGTGCTAGAGATCCCGCAGGGTACTATGGCTACACCTTC.

The chain couples TRBV7-2 to TRBJ2-7; 8 bases match TRBD2. The DNA end lines up better with TRBJ2-5; the J call may be wrong. The CDR3 extends over 14 amino acids. Germline-derived CDR1 and CDR2 are SGHTA and FQGNSA. CDR3 loop: CASSVSGSGETQYF. For the CDR3, the DNA is TGTGCCAGCAGCGTGAGCGGGAGTGGGGAGACCCAGTACTTC.

The J gene is TRBJ1-2, the V gene TRBV15; possibly TRBD1 for D (6 bases). Trimming took off 5 bases at V and 8 bases at J, with 15 bases between the two ends. This CDR3 region has 13 residues. Germline CDR1 reads LNHNV; CDR2 reads YYDKDF (reference sequence). CDR3 protein: CATSRNRASGYTF. The CDR3 region has the DNA TGTGCCACCAGCCGAAACAGGGCTAGCGGCTACACCTTC.

The rearrangement links TRBV18 to TRBJ1-2; 8 bases agree with TRBD1. Losses at the gene ends were 3 bases for V and 4 bases for J; bases not matched to a gene: 7. This CDR3 has 15 amino acids. Germline values: CDR1 KGHSH, CDR2 LQKENI. CDR3 DNA sequence: TGTGCCAGCTCACCTTCCGGACAGGGTAGCTATGGCTACACCTTC. Protein product: CASSPSGQGSYGYTF.

There are a few counts of this clonotype. This chain joins TRBV27 and TRBJ1-1; perhaps TRBD1 as D (6 bases). CDR3 length: 16 residues. With 6 bases removed from V and 2 bases from J, the gap between germline ends came to 19 bases. From germline, CDR1 is MNHEY and CDR2 SMNVEV (reference sequence). The CDR3 nucleotides read TGTGCCAGCAGGCAGAACGAGGGGGGGGCCAACACTGAAGCTTTCTTT. Translation gives CASRQNEGGANTEAFF.

This chain connects TRBV7-2 to TRBJ1-2, with D perhaps matching TRBD1 (5 bases). V lost 1 base, J lost 4 bases, and 13 bases lay in between. This CDR3 comprises 15 residues. Germline V gene sequence: CDR1 SGHTA, CDR2 FQGNSA. CDR3 in amino acids: CASSLGQGVPYGYTF. For the CDR3, the DNA is TGTGCCAGCAGCTTAGGGCAGGGAGTCCCCTATGGCTACACCTTC.

The rearrangement uses TRBV5-1 and TRBJ2-2; the match to TRBD1 covers 8 bases. This CDR3 region has 14 residues. Germline lookup yields CDR1 SGHRS and CDR2 YFSETQ. J was trimmed by 2 bases and V by 6 bases; bases with no gene match: 3. DNA for the CDR3: TGCGCCAGCACCGGGACAGGCAACACCGGGGAGCTGTTTTTT. This encodes CASTGTGNTGELFF.

This sequence joins TRBV7-2 and TRBJ1-4; D might be TRBD1 (6 bases). This CDR3 is 15 amino acids long. V shed 7 bases and J shed 0 bases, with 12 bases lying between them. CDR1 SGHTA and CDR2 FQGNSA come from the germline V gene. CDR3: CASKKGGTTNEKLFF. DNA for the CDR3: TGTGCCAGCAAAAAAGGGGGGACAACTAATGAAAAACTGTTTTTT.

This clonotype was detected only a few times. This rearrangement joins TRBV7-2 to TRBJ2-3, with D unresolved. With 5 bases removed from V and 4 bases from J, the gap between germline ends came to 13 bases. Germline V gene data show CDR1 as SGHTA and CDR2 as FQGNSA. The CDR3 runs to 14 residues. In nucleotides, the CDR3 is TGTGCCAGCAGCCGTCCCCCCTACGCAGATACGCAGTATTTT. It specifies CASSRPPYADTQYF.

This clonotype was seen ten or more times. This rearrangement joins TRBV29-1 to TRBJ2-1; D is unclear. This CDR3 comprises 12 residues. From germline, CDR1 is SQVTM and CDR2 ANQGSEA. Deletions cut 3 bases from V and 6 bases from J, with 9 bases between. The CDR3 region is CSVDSSGNEQFF. The DNA of the CDR3 is TGCAGCGTTGACAGCTCAGGCAATGAGCAGTTCTTC.

V is TRBV5-6 and J is TRBJ2-7; 8 positions agree with TRBD2. V was clipped by 1 base and J by 1 base; unmatched bases: 4. The germline CDR1 and CDR2 sequences are SGHDT and YYEEEE. The CDR3 sequence is 15 residues long. The CDR3 protein is CASSLRPGGSYEQYF. The CDR3 DNA follows: TGTGCCAGCAGCTTGAGACCGGGAGGGTCCTACGAGCAGTACTTC.

This clonotype was detected a few times. This chain joins TRBV2 and TRBJ1-6, with D possibly TRBD1 on 6 matching bases. Deletions cut 5 bases from V and 4 bases from J, with 12 bases between. Germline V gene sequence: CDR1 SNHLY, CDR2 FYNNEI. There are 15 residues in the CDR3. CDR3 in DNA: TGTGCCAGCAGTCAAGGACAGTATTATAATTCACCCCTCCACTTT. This encodes CASSQGQYYNSPLHF.

This clonotype was counted ten times or more. The chain uses TRBV7-6 and TRBJ2-3; 10 positions agree with TRBD2. The trim removed 6 bases at V and 6 bases at J, leaving 9 bases unmatched. Germline V gives CDR1 SGHVS, CDR2 FNYEAQ. The CDR3 runs 15 residues. The CDR3 DNA follows: TGTGCCAGCAGTCGAAGCGGGGGGGCTTTGGATACGCAGTATTTT. Translation: CASSRSGGALDTQYF.

This clonotype was found many times. V is TRBV29-1 and J is TRBJ1-1; D might be TRBD1 (6 bases). This CDR3 spans 13 amino acids. Germline V lookup: CDR1 SQVTM, CDR2 ANQGSEA. V dropped 4 bases and J dropped 4 bases, with 13 bases sitting between them. CDR3 amino acids: CSVGEGGGTEAFF. The CDR3 region has the DNA TGCAGCGTTGGGGAAGGGGGGGGCACTGAAGCTTTCTTT.

The gene calls are TRBV30 and TRBJ1-5; 7 bases line up with TRBD1. This CDR3 region has 14 residues. Germline V gene data show CDR1 as GTSNPN and CDR2 as SVGIG (reference sequence). The V gene end was trimmed by 0 bases and the J gene end by 4 bases; junction bases not matched to a gene: 3. CDR3 DNA: TGTGCCTGGAGTGTAAACAGGGGTAATCAGCCCCAGCATTTT. Its protein is CAWSVNRGNQPQHF.

The gene calls are TRBV6-2 or TRBV6-3 and TRBJ1-6; the D gene is possibly TRBD1 (5 bases). CDR1 and CDR2 from the germline V gene are MNHEY and SVGEGT. V was trimmed by 10 bases and J by 9 bases, leaving 16 bases between them. The CDR3 is 13 residues long. The CDR3 loop is CAILGTPGSPLHF. CDR3 nucleotides: TGTGCCATTCTCGGGACTCCAGGTTCACCCCTCCACTTT.

This rearrangement joins TRBV12-3 or TRBV12-4 to TRBJ1-1; D is unclear. The CDR3 has 13 amino acids. Deletions cut 9 bases from V and 10 bases from J, with 21 bases between. CDR3 protein: CASLRRSGSRAFF. CDR3 sequence (DNA): TGTGCCAGTCTCAGAAGATCCGGGTCGCGAGCTTTCTTT.

The rearrangement joins TRBV5-6 to TRBJ1-2, with 9 bases matching TRBD1. This CDR3 contains 15 residues. After removal of 0 bases from V and 8 bases from J, the junction contained 8 bases not matched to a gene. From germline, CDR1 is SGHDT and CDR2 YYEEEE. CDR3 nucleotide sequence: TGTGCCAGCAGCTTGGCCATTACAGGGGGCGAAGGCTACACCTTC. Amino acids: CASSLAITGGEGYTF.